These T cell receptor beta chains were read from a single sample in a study of B cell selection in AIRE deficiency. The data were produced by immunoSEQ multiplex PCR, yet TCRdb's version contains in-frame clones alone and is incomplete. Here the sample spans some 19,000 clones, about 97% being singletons. The source material was conventional CD4+ T cells sorted from PBMCs. The source of these receptors is a human donor with AIRE deficiency. The CDR3 runs from the conserved cysteine through the conserved F or W. D genes are given only for firm matches. Some rows have no size entry. The others give once, few or many, or a class for an expanded clone.

j_gene	v_gene	d_gene	abundance	CDR3nt	CDR3aa
TRBJ2-5	TRBV5-8	NA	NA	TGTGCCAGCAGCTTGGCTCTCTGGCCGGGAAGGGGGCAAGAGACCCAGTACTTC	CASSLALWPGRGQETQYF
TRBJ1-6	TRBV30	TRBD1	NA	TGTGCCTGGAAGGCCGACAGGGTAACGGCGGCACCCCTCCACTTT	CAWKADRVTAAPLHF
TRBJ2-7	TRBV7-4	NA	NA	TGTGCCAGCAGCTTAGGAGGTCAGCTTGGCTTGAAGCAGTACTTC	CASSLGGQLGLKQYF
TRBJ2-7	TRBV10-3	TRBD2	NA	TGTGCCATCAGTGAACTAGCGGGGAGCTCCTACGAGCAGTACTTC	CAISELAGSSYEQYF
TRBJ1-6	TRBV18	TRBD1	NA	TGTGCCAGCTCACCGACAGGGGCGAATTCACCCCTCCACTTT	CASSPTGANSPLHF
TRBJ2-7	TRBV5-1	NA	NA	TGCGCCAGCAGCTTGGGACGGATCTCCTACGAGCAGTACTTC	CASSLGRISYEQYF
TRBJ2-5	TRBV5-8	NA	NA	TGTGCCAGCAGCTTGGTGGAAGAGACCCAGTACTTC	CASSLVEETQYF
TRBJ1-2	TRBV19	NA	once	TGTGCCAGTAGTATAGACAGGGACTATGGCTACACCTTC	CASSIDRDYGYTF
TRBJ1-2	TRBV7-2	NA	NA	TGTGCCAGCAGCTTAGCGTCCGGGCTGGAGGATAACTATGGCTACACCTTC	CASSLASGLEDNYGYTF
TRBJ2-1	TRBV18	TRBD1	NA	TGTGCCAGCTCAGACGACAGGGGTACCTACAATGAGCAGTTCTTC	CASSDDRGTYNEQFF
TRBJ2-3	TRBV7-2	NA	NA	TGTGCCAGCAGCTTAGTTACCACTAGCTGGGCAGATACGCAGTATTTT	CASSLVTTSWADTQYF
TRBJ1-4	TRBV4-1	NA	once	TGCGCCAGCAGCCCCGGAACAGGGTCCAGATTGGCTAATGAAAAACTGTTTTTT	CASSPGTGSRLANEKLFF
TRBJ2-1	TRBV6-1	NA	NA	TGTGCCAGCAGGAGAACAGGGCAAGACAATGAGCAGTTCTTC	CASRRTGQDNEQFF
TRBJ1-2	TRBV7-8	NA	NA	TGTGCCAGCAGCTTAGTGGCTGGGGGCGCGAGGGGCTACACCTTC	CASSLVAGGARGYTF
TRBJ1-4	TRBV11-2	NA	once	TGTGCCAGCAGCCCCGCGGGACTTAATGAAAAACTGTTTTTT	CASSPAGLNEKLFF
TRBJ1-5	TRBV7-6	NA	once	TGTGCCAGCAGCTTAGATTTGGGGGGAGGTCAGCCCCAGCATTTT	CASSLDLGGGQPQHF
TRBJ2-7	TRBV7-2	NA	NA	TGTGCCAGCAGCCCTTACGTCTCCTTCTCTAACATGGAGCAGTACTTC	CASSPYVSFSNMEQYF
TRBJ1-2	TRBV7-2	TRBD1	NA	TGTGCCAGCAGCCAGGGACAGGGCTACACCTTC	CASSQGQGYTF
TRBJ2-1	TRBV10-3	NA	NA	TGTGCCATCAGTGTTTCCCCCGGCCAGACCCGAAGCTCCTACAATGAGCAGTTCTTC	CAISVSPGQTRSSYNEQFF
TRBJ1-5	TRBV30	NA	once	TGTGCCTGGGATTCTGGGACATCCTATCAGCCCCAGCATTTT	CAWDSGTSYQPQHF
TRBJ2-7	TRBV15	NA	NA	TGTGCCACCAGCAGAGATCCGGCGACTCTCTACGAGCAGTACTTC	CATSRDPATLYEQYF
TRBJ2-2	TRBV29-1	NA	NA	TGCAGCGTTGTACGGGGGGCTGGTGACGGGGAGCTGTTTTTT	CSVVRGAGDGELFF